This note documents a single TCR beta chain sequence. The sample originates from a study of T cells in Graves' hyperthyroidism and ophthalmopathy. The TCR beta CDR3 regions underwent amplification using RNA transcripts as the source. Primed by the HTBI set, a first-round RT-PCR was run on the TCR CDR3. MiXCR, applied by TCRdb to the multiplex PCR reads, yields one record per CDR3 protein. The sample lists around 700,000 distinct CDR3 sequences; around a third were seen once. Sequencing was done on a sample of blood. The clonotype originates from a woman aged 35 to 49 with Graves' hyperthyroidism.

CDR3: CASSQVTGVPEAFF. CDR3 nucleotide sequence: TGCGCCAGCAGCCAAGTGACAGGGGTTCCTGAAGCTTTCTTT. This chain joins TRBV4-1 and TRBJ1-1; 8 nucleotides line up with TRBD1. The trim removed 1 base at V and 6 bases at J, leaving 4 bases unmatched. The CDR3 has 14 amino acids. Germline values: CDR1 MGHRA, CDR2 YSYEKL.